A selection of T cell receptor beta chains follows, all from one sample in a study of cytomegalovirus exposure and HLA in healthy donors. Sequencing was performed with immunoSEQ multiplex PCR; in TCRdb, only in-frame clones are kept and a portion is missing. The table has around 85,000 clones, about 80% seen once; the top ten hold approximately 23%. The sample comprised PBMCs. These receptor sequences come from a woman in her forties or fifties in good health and CMV-seropositive. Both conserved end residues are part of each CDR3. A D gene is named only where the DNA matches it firmly. A clone size is listed for some rows: how often the clone was seen (once, few, many), or a class if it is expanded.

j_call v_call clone_size d_call cdr3_aa cdr3_nt
TRBJ2-7 TRBV29-1 . TRBD2 CSGGSGPYEQYF TGCAGCGGGGGTAGCGGGCCCTACGAGCAGTACTTC
TRBJ2-1 TRBV13 . . CASSHEGGVTYNEQFF TGTGCCAGCAGCCATGAGGGCGGGGTTACCTACAATGAGCAGTTCTTC
TRBJ1-2 TRBV19 once TRBD1 CASTRTGSGYTF TGTGCCAGTACGAGGACAGGGTCCGGCTACACCTTC
TRBJ1-1 TRBV29-1 . . CSVGGPMNTEAFF TGCAGCGTTGGGGGGCCCATGAACACTGAAGCTTTCTTT
TRBJ2-1 TRBV5-1 . . CASSGGAGAFLNNEQFF TGCGCCAGCAGCGGTGGTGCAGGGGCCTTCCTTAACAATGAGCAGTTCTTC
TRBJ2-6 TRBV7-3 . . CASSSRVSGANVLTF TGTGCCAGCAGCTCCAGGGTTAGCGGGGCCAACGTCCTGACTTTC
TRBJ1-2 TRBV21-1 . . CASRLEGSYTF TGTGCCAGCAGGCTGGAGGGTAGCTACACCTTC
TRBJ2-1 TRBV5-4 . TRBD1 CASSHTNRGQDEQFF TGTGCCAGCAGCCATACCAACAGGGGGCAGGATGAGCAGTTCTTC
TRBJ2-1 TRBV2 once . CASSGQATGVNEQFF TGTGCCAGCAGTGGTCAGGCCACCGGGGTCAATGAGCAGTTCTTC
TRBJ2-1 TRBV5-4 . . CASSLTRGTYNEQFF TGTGCCAGCAGCTTAACACGCGGGACCTACAATGAGCAGTTCTTC
TRBJ2-5 TRBV18 . TRBD2 CASSPPTGGGETQYF TGTGCCAGCTCACCACCGACGGGGGGGGGAGAGACCCAGTACTTC
TRBJ1-3 TRBV6-5 . TRBD1 CASSYQQGSSGNTIYF TGTGCCAGCAGTTATCAACAGGGGTCTAGTGGAAACACCATATATTTT
TRBJ2-1 TRBV30 . . CAWSLQTGNEQFF TGTGCCTGGAGTCTTCAAACGGGGAATGAGCAGTTCTTC
TRBJ2-7 TRBV5-4 . TRBD2 CASSGRGPGGVTYEQYF TGTGCCAGCAGCGGAAGGGGTCCGGGGGGTGTAACCTACGAGCAGTACTTC
TRBJ2-2 TRBV18 . TRBD1 CASSPGQEVTGELFF TGTGCCAGCTCACCGGGACAGGAGGTCACCGGGGAGCTGTTTTTT
TRBJ1-5 TRBV19 . . CASSISQGGQPQHF TGTGCCAGTAGTATATCACAGGGCGGACAGCCCCAGCATTTT
TRBJ1-2 TRBV4-2 . TRBD1 CASSQDPTGMPYGYTF TGTGCCAGCAGCCAAGACCCGACAGGGATGCCCTATGGCTACACCTTC
TRBJ2-3 TRBV6-4 few TRBD2 CASSLTSGGTDTQYF TGTGCCAGCAGCCTAACTAGCGGGGGCACAGATACGCAGTATTTT
TRBJ2-7 TRBV7-8 once . CASSLAHRGGYEQYF TGTGCCAGCAGCTTAGCGCACAGGGGGGGGTACGAGCAGTACTTC
TRBJ1-2 TRBV2 . . CASSEDTAGLGYTF TGTGCCAGCAGTGAAGATACAGCAGGACTGGGCTACACCTTC
TRBJ1-4 TRBV5-1 . . CASSPGAGNKGEKLFF TGCGCCAGCAGCCCCGGGGCGGGGAACAAAGGTGAAAAACTGTTTTTT
TRBJ2-2 TRBV11-3 . TRBD1 CASSSPGQGLDGELFF TGTGCCAGCAGCTCTCCGGGACAGGGCTTAGACGGGGAGCTGTTTTTT
TRBJ2-3 TRBV5-1 . . CASSLRGTDTQYF TGCGCCAGCAGCTTGCGGGGTACAGATACGCAGTATTTT
TRBJ2-5 TRBV14 . . CASSQDPWRLQETQYF TGTGCCAGCAGCCAAGATCCCTGGAGGCTACAAGAGACCCAGTACTTC
TRBJ1-1 TRBV13 once . CASSPTQGLKTEAFF TGTGCCAGCAGCCCCACCCAGGGATTGAAAACTGAAGCTTTCTTT
TRBJ2-7 TRBV6-1 . TRBD2 CASRPLAGTRYEQYF TGTGCCAGCAGGCCCCTAGCGGGGACCCGCTACGAGCAGTACTTC
TRBJ2-3 TRBV6-1 . TRBD2 CASSEAGGVFGTDTQYF TGTGCCAGCAGTGAAGCTGGGGGGGTCTTCGGCACAGATACGCAGTATTTT
TRBJ1-1 TRBV7-9 many . CASSPADSFMNTEAFF TGTGCCAGCAGCCCAGCGGACAGTTTTATGAACACTGAAGCTTTCTTT
TRBJ1-6 TRBV27 . TRBD1 CATSSGQNSPLHF TGTGCCACCTCGTCGGGACAGAATTCACCCCTCCACTTT
TRBJ1-2 TRBV4-2 once TRBD1 CASSQDSPTGDGGYTF TGTGCCAGCAGCCAAGATTCCCCCACAGGGGACGGCGGCTACACCTTC
TRBJ2-5 TRBV30 . TRBD1 CAWRPGQGARETQYF TGTGCCTGGAGGCCGGGACAGGGGGCGCGAGAGACCCAGTACTTC
TRBJ2-2 TRBV2 medium-sized TRBD1 CASSGGQVAPGELFF TGTGCCAGCAGTGGTGGACAGGTAGCACCCGGGGAGCTGTTTTTT
TRBJ1-1 TRBV7-3 . TRBD1 CASSSRQGGEAFF TGTGCCAGCAGCTCCCGACAGGGGGGTGAAGCTTTCTTT
TRBJ1-3 TRBV7-2 once . CASSAAGGNTIYF TGTGCCAGCAGCGCAGCCGGGGGAAACACCATATATTTT
TRBJ2-5 TRBV7-9 . . CASRPMGGEETQYF TGTGCCAGCAGGCCCATGGGGGGAGAAGAGACCCAGTACTTC
TRBJ2-1 TRBV19 . TRBD2 CASSFGTSGVGNEQFF TGTGCCAGTAGTTTTGGGACTAGCGGGGTGGGGAATGAGCAGTTCTTC
TRBJ2-3 TRBV7-9 . TRBD2 CASSPGGALSTDTQYF TGTGCCAGCAGCCCCGGGGGGGCCCTTAGCACAGATACGCAGTATTTT
TRBJ1-6 TRBV6-6 . . CASSSLSGISPLHF TGTGCCAGCAGTTCCCTTAGCGGAATTTCACCCCTCCACTTT
TRBJ2-1 TRBV10-3 . . CAISDTRLSYNEQFF TGTGCCATCAGTGACACCCGACTCTCCTACAATGAGCAGTTCTTC
TRBJ1-1 TRBV7-3 . . CASSLTSDGNTEAFF TGTGCCAGCAGCTTAACTAGCGACGGGAACACTGAAGCTTTCTTT
TRBJ2-2 TRBV5-6 . TRBD1 CASSFLLDRANTGELFF TGTGCCAGCAGCTTCCTCCTGGACAGGGCGAACACCGGGGAGCTGTTTTTT
TRBJ1-5 TRBV10-3 . TRBD1 CAISRQGYSNQPQHF TGTGCCATCAGCAGACAGGGGTATAGCAATCAGCCCCAGCATTTT
TRBJ2-5 TRBV5-4 . TRBD1 CASSSSGGQETQYF TGTGCCAGCAGCTCTTCAGGGGGCCAAGAGACCCAGTACTTC
TRBJ1-2 TRBV7-9 . . CASSLGANYGYTF TGTGCCAGCAGCTTAGGAGCCAACTATGGCTACACCTTC
TRBJ1-3 TRBV18 . . CASSPLSGEPGNTIYF TGTGCCAGCTCACCCCTGTCAGGCGAACCCGGAAACACCATATATTTT
TRBJ2-1 TRBV5-6 . . CASSAPSVGYNEQFF TGTGCCAGCAGCGCACCTAGCGTAGGGTACAATGAGCAGTTCTTC
TRBJ1-2 TRBV18 . . CASSPGNQEGGYTF TGTGCCAGCTCACCGGGGAACCAAGAGGGTGGCTACACCTTC
TRBJ1-1 TRBV13 . . CASSQGWGRAFF TGTGCCAGCAGCCAAGGATGGGGGCGTGCTTTCTTT
TRBJ1-2 TRBV4-1 few . CASSQESSYGYTF TGCGCCAGCAGCCAAGAGTCCAGCTATGGCTACACCTTC
TRBJ2-2 TRBV5-4 . TRBD1 CASSQGASDTGELFF TGTGCCAGCAGCCAGGGGGCTAGCGACACCGGGGAGCTGTTTTTT
TRBJ1-2 TRBV15 . TRBD1 CATSRPGQGYGYTF TGTGCCACCAGCCGCCCGGGACAGGGGTATGGCTACACCTTC